The rows below give T cell receptor beta chains drawn from one sample of a study of blood T cell repertoires in COVID-19. Only in-frame clones appear in the TCRdb table, and some are missing; sequencing was by immunoSEQ multiplex PCR. The sample has roughly 300,000 clones, approximately 87% seen once; the top ten hold about 1.6%. Sequences were obtained from peripheral blood. Receptors were obtained from a woman aged 35 to 49 who had recovered from COVID-19. Both conserved end residues are part of each CDR3. The order of the fields is D gene, V gene, clone size, J gene, CDR3 protein, CDR3 DNA. A D gene is named only where the DNA matches it firmly. Clone size, where shown, is once, few, many, or a class for clones that have expanded.

D: TRBD2; V: TRBV11-3; size: NA; J: TRBJ2-1; CDR3: CASSLSGATEQFF; DNA: TGTGCCAGCAGCTTAAGCGGGGCAACCGAGCAGTTCTTC
D: NA; V: TRBV18; size: once; J: TRBJ1-6; CDR3: CASSPRAVPLSPLHF; DNA: TGTGCCAGCTCACCGCGGGCCGTACCACTTTCACCCCTCCACTTT
D: TRBD2; V: TRBV4-2; size: NA; J: TRBJ2-5; CDR3: CASSQDGVGTNQETQYF; DNA: TGTGCCAGCAGCCAAGACGGGGTGGGGACTAACCAAGAGACCCAGTACTTC
D: NA; V: TRBV5-1; size: NA; J: TRBJ2-3; CDR3: CASSPRGAGATDTQYF; DNA: TGCGCCAGCAGCCCCCGGGGGGCGGGGGCCACAGATACGCAGTATTTT
D: NA; V: TRBV3-1/TRBV3-2; size: NA; J: TRBJ2-1; CDR3: CASSHRPGGASNEQFF; DNA: TGTGCCAGCAGCCATCGCCCCGGAGGGGCCTCCAATGAGCAGTTCTTC
D: NA; V: TRBV27; size: NA; J: TRBJ1-2; CDR3: CASSLSDSRGYTF; DNA: TGTGCCAGCAGTTTATCGGACAGCCGTGGCTACACCTTC
D: TRBD2; V: TRBV2; size: NA; J: TRBJ2-3; CDR3: CASSDIAGAGTDTQYF; DNA: TGTGCCAGCAGTGATATAGCGGGGGCCGGCACAGATACGCAGTATTTT
D: TRBD1; V: TRBV2; size: NA; J: TRBJ1-6; CDR3: CASKSTTGAAPLHF; DNA: TGTGCCAGCAAATCCACTACAGGGGCAGCACCCCTCCACTTT
D: NA; V: TRBV5-1; size: once; J: TRBJ1-2; CDR3: CASSLAQGEGNYGYTF; DNA: TGCGCCAGCAGCTTGGCCCAGGGCGAAGGTAACTATGGCTACACCTTC
D: NA; V: TRBV5-1; size: once; J: TRBJ1-2; CDR3: CASSPMGGQDYGYTF; DNA: TGCGCCAGCAGCCCGATGGGGGGGCAAGACTATGGCTACACCTTC
D: NA; V: TRBV3-1/TRBV3-2; size: NA; J: TRBJ1-6; CDR3: CASSQFHPENSPLHF; DNA: TGTGCCAGCAGCCAATTCCACCCTGAGAATTCACCCCTCCACTTT
D: TRBD1; V: TRBV5-1; size: NA; J: TRBJ1-2; CDR3: CASGQGDNYGYTF; DNA: TGCGCCAGCGGACAGGGAGATAACTATGGCTACACCTTC
D: TRBD2; V: TRBV3-1/TRBV3-2; size: NA; J: TRBJ2-1; CDR3: CASSQDGVAGDRGNEQFF; DNA: TGTGCCAGCAGCCAAGATGGAGTAGCGGGGGATCGTGGCAATGAGCAGTTCTTC
D: TRBD1; V: TRBV4-1; size: NA; J: TRBJ2-3; CDR3: CASSQRQGGTDTQYF; DNA: TGCGCCAGCAGCCAACGACAGGGAGGCACAGATACGCAGTATTTT
D: NA; V: TRBV11-2; size: NA; J: TRBJ1-2; CDR3: CASSLSPFAYGYTF; DNA: TGTGCCAGCAGCTTAAGCCCTTTCGCCTATGGCTACACCTTC
D: NA; V: TRBV5-4; size: few; J: TRBJ2-7; CDR3: CAVKGESYEQYF; DNA: TGTGCCGTAAAGGGGGAGTCCTACGAGCAGTACTTC
D: NA; V: TRBV4-3; size: NA; J: TRBJ1-5; CDR3: CASSQDGGYQPQHF; DNA: TGCGCCAGCAGCCAAGACGGGGGATATCAGCCCCAGCATTTT
D: NA; V: TRBV5-4; size: NA; J: TRBJ2-3; CDR3: CASRGGGGMGTDTQYF; DNA: TGTGCCAGCAGAGGGGGAGGGGGTATGGGGACAGATACGCAGTATTTT
D: TRBD1; V: TRBV4-3; size: NA; J: TRBJ1-4; CDR3: CASSLRGLANEKLFF; DNA: TGCGCCAGCAGCCTCAGGGGGCTAGCTAATGAAAAACTGTTTTTT
D: TRBD2; V: TRBV10-1; size: NA; J: TRBJ2-3; CDR3: CASSESLAGGHTQYF; DNA: TGCGCCAGCAGTGAGTCCCTAGCGGGGGGCCATACGCAGTATTTT
D: TRBD1; V: TRBV5-1; size: NA; J: TRBJ1-1; CDR3: CASSDSDRGYMNTEAFF; DNA: TGCGCCAGCAGCGATTCGGACAGGGGGTACATGAACACTGAAGCTTTCTTT
D: NA; V: TRBV19; size: NA; J: TRBJ2-7; CDR3: CASSITRGYEQYF; DNA: TGTGCCAGTAGTATAACACGGGGATACGAGCAGTACTTC
D: TRBD1; V: TRBV15; size: NA; J: TRBJ2-7; CDR3: CATSRGQGAEEQYF; DNA: TGTGCCACCAGCAGGGGACAGGGGGCGGAAGAGCAGTACTTC
D: NA; V: TRBV29-1; size: NA; J: TRBJ2-7; CDR3: CSVVRGITHYEQYF; DNA: TGCAGCGTTGTTAGGGGAATAACTCATTACGAGCAGTACTTC
D: NA; V: TRBV19; size: NA; J: TRBJ1-2; CDR3: CASTIGQLRTF; DNA: TGTGCCAGTACCATAGGACAGTTAAGGACCTTC
D: TRBD1; V: TRBV6-5; size: NA; J: TRBJ1-4; CDR3: CASSYGGQGAGEKLFF; DNA: TGTGCCAGCAGTTACGGCGGACAGGGGGCTGGTGAAAAACTGTTTTTT
D: NA; V: TRBV11-2; size: NA; J: TRBJ2-6; CDR3: CASSPQVSGANVLTF; DNA: TGTGCCAGCAGCCCGCAGGTCTCTGGGGCCAACGTCCTGACTTTC
D: TRBD1; V: TRBV27; size: NA; J: TRBJ1-2; CDR3: CASSLGRGVFSGYTF; DNA: TGTGCCAGCAGTTTGGGCAGGGGGGTCTTTAGTGGCTACACCTTC
D: NA; V: TRBV10-3; size: NA; J: TRBJ1-2; CDR3: CAISEFRGTNYGYTF; DNA: TGTGCCATCAGTGAGTTCCGGGGGACTAACTATGGCTACACCTTC
D: NA; V: TRBV30; size: NA; J: TRBJ1-2; CDR3: CAWGGQHYGYTF; DNA: TGTGCCTGGGGCGGACAGCACTATGGCTACACCTTC
D: TRBD1; V: TRBV6-5; size: NA; J: TRBJ2-2; CDR3: CASSQTGNAGELFF; DNA: TGTGCCAGCAGTCAGACAGGGAATGCCGGGGAGCTGTTTTTT
D: NA; V: TRBV3-1/TRBV3-2; size: NA; J: TRBJ2-7; CDR3: CASSQQQASYEQYF; DNA: TGTGCCAGCAGCCAACAACAGGCCTCCTACGAGCAGTACTTC
D: TRBD1; V: TRBV7-2; size: NA; J: TRBJ1-2; CDR3: CASSLGTGHYGYTF; DNA: TGTGCCAGCAGCCTAGGGACAGGGCACTATGGCTACACCTTC
D: TRBD2; V: TRBV6-2/TRBV6-3; size: NA; J: TRBJ2-1; CDR3: CASSYPRGTSGGNSYNEQFF; DNA: TGTGCCAGCAGTTACCCTAGAGGGACTAGCGGGGGGAACTCCTACAATGAGCAGTTCTTC
D: NA; V: TRBV19; size: NA; J: TRBJ1-6; CDR3: CASSPRVSDSPLHF; DNA: TGTGCCAGTAGTCCCCGCGTTTCGGATTCACCCCTCCACTTT
D: TRBD2; V: TRBV5-1; size: NA; J: TRBJ2-3; CDR3: CASSSNSGGAGTDTQYF; DNA: TGCGCCAGCAGCAGCAATAGCGGGGGGGCCGGCACAGATACGCAGTATTTT
D: NA; V: TRBV6-5; size: NA; J: TRBJ2-1; CDR3: CASSRGGSTYNEQFF; DNA: TGTGCCAGCAGTAGGGGGGGGTCAACCTACAATGAGCAGTTCTTC
D: NA; V: TRBV7-2; size: NA; J: TRBJ1-6; CDR3: CASSLGGNLNSPLHF; DNA: TGTGCCAGCAGCTTAGGAGGGAACCTTAATTCACCCCTCCACTTT
D: NA; V: TRBV9; size: NA; J: TRBJ1-1; CDR3: CASSEDNPEAFF; DNA: TGTGCCAGCAGCGAGGACAACCCTGAAGCTTTCTTT
D: NA; V: TRBV20-1; size: once; J: TRBJ2-5; CDR3: CSAPTYGTQYF; DNA: TGCAGTGCTCCAACCTACGGGACCCAGTACTTC